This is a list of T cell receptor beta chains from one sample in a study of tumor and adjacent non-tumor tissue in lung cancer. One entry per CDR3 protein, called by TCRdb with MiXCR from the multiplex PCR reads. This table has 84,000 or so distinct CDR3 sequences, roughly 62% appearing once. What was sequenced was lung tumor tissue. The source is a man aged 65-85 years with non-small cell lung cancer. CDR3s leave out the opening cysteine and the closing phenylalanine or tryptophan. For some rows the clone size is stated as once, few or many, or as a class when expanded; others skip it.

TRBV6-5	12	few	ASRWTGGGTEAF
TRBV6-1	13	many	ASSDGLAGGNEQF
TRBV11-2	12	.	ASSPRTVTRKLF
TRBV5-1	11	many	ASSHPGANVLT
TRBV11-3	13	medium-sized	ASSLEGTNDNEQF
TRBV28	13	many	ASSFGDGGTDTQY
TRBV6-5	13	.	ASRPPTSGLYEQY
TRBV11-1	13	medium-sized	ASSVRGGKTDTQY
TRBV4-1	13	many	ASSQAILSTDTQY
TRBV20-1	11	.	SARVEGHGTQY
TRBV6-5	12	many	ASTLRWRLGEAF
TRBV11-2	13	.	ASSLGGGGTGDLF
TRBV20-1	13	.	SAREGGRAWNEQF
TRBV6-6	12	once	ASTNTLSGNTIY
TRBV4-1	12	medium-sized	ASSQIRMNTEAF
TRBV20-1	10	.	SAQMGGYGYT
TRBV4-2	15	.	ASSQGGKKGRRQPQH
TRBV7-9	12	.	ASSINGGGAEAF
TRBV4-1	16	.	ASSQDFGRRRMSDVQF
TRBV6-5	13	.	ASNWQGRVAGELL
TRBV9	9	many	ASSVDETQY
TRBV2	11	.	ASSELHGKTQC
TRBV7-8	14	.	ANSLGVFATNEKLF
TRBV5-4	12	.	ASSQEQGRDGYT
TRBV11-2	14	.	ASSLYGGWVGSSLH
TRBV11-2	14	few	ASSWSPLTNTVELF
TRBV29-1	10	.	SVRKGTDTRY
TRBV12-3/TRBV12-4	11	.	ASSSGRAAKAF
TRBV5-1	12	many	ASSQDRVTDTQY
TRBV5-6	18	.	ASSFPVLAKKRGSYNEQF
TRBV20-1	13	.	SARATGAGNQPQH
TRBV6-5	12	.	ANSSNSARNTQY
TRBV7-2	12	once	ASSSGRSLYGYT
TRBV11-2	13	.	ASSFGLSTAQTLY
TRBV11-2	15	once	ASSLESLGIYNSPLH
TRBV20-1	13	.	SARDNRRANYGYT
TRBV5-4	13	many	ASSRVGQRTDTQY
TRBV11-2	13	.	ASSLEEGKAYEQY
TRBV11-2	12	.	GSASSGVVCEQY
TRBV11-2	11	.	ASNLGGPYKQY